A selection of T cell receptor beta chains follows, all from one sample in a study of shared clonotypes between healthy human individuals. Measured with immunoSEQ multiplex PCR; TCRdb has only the in-frame clones, and not every one. The table shows about 470,000 clones, with roughly 77% occurring only once. Sequenced: PBMCs. Every receptor here comes from a woman aged 40 to 49 in good health. Some clones in this sample may be carry-over from other donors' samples. Both conserved end residues are part of each CDR3. A D gene is named only where the DNA matches it firmly. A clone size is listed for some rows: how often the clone was seen (once, few, many), or a class if it is expanded.

V gene	J gene	clone size	D gene	CDR3 DNA	CDR3 protein
TRBV4-3	TRBJ1-3	-	-	TGCGCCAGCAGCCAAGATGCGTCAGGGGTTGGAAACACCATATATTTT	CASSQDASGVGNTIYF
TRBV7-2	TRBJ1-3	few	-	TGTGCCAGCAGCCCCTTGGGGGGGTTTTTTGGCAACACCATATATTTT	CASSPLGGFFGNTIYF
TRBV7-2	TRBJ1-1	few	TRBD1	TGTGCCAGCAGCCCCGACAGGGTGATGAACACTGAAGCTTTCTTT	CASSPDRVMNTEAFF
TRBV21-1	TRBJ2-7	-	-	TGTGCCAGCAGCAAACTAAAGATCGGACAGGGAAATTCCTACGAGCAGTACTTC	CASSKLKIGQGNSYEQYF
TRBV4-2	TRBJ2-7	once	TRBD1	TGTGCCAGCAGCCAAGTCGGGACAGGGGCATCCTACGAGCAGTACTTC	CASSQVGTGASYEQYF
TRBV6-5	TRBJ2-7	-	TRBD1	TGTGCCAGCACCACTATGCCGGACAGGGGGCTCGAGCAGTACTTC	CASTTMPDRGLEQYF
TRBV2	TRBJ1-1	-	TRBD1	TGTGCCAGCAGTGAACAGGGGGGGAACACTGAAGCTTTCTTT	CASSEQGGNTEAFF
TRBV9	TRBJ1-5	-	TRBD1	TGTGCCAGCAGCGTAGGGACAGGGGGCAATCAGCCCCAGCATTTT	CASSVGTGGNQPQHF
TRBV28	TRBJ2-5	few	-	TGTGCCAGCAGTTCAGCGGGCCGCTCCCAAGAGACCCAGTACTTC	CASSSAGRSQETQYF
TRBV6-1	TRBJ1-4	once	-	TGTGCCAGCAGGATTCTAGGGAGAAATGAAAAACTGTTTTTT	CASRILGRNEKLFF
TRBV4-3	TRBJ2-7	once	-	TGCGCCAGCAGCGCCCAGGACGGGTCCTACGAGCAGTACTTC	CASSAQDGSYEQYF
TRBV5-1	TRBJ2-5	-	TRBD2	TGCGCCAGCAAGTTCGGCGCGGGAGGGGAGACCCAGTACTTC	CASKFGAGGETQYF
TRBV28	TRBJ1-4	-	-	TGTGCCAGCAGAAGGGGGGCTGAAAAACTGTTTTTT	CASRRGAEKLFF
TRBV5-1	TRBJ2-1	-	TRBD2	TGCGCCAGCAGCAAGGGACTAGCGGAGACGAATGAGCAGTTCTTC	CASSKGLAETNEQFF
TRBV2	TRBJ1-2	-	-	TGTGCCAGCAGAGTCAGGGGAGAAGTACATGGCTACACCTTC	CASRVRGEVHGYTF
TRBV2	TRBJ2-7	few	-	TGTGCCAGCAGTGTTCCAGGGGGGCACTACGAGCAGTACTTC	CASSVPGGHYEQYF
TRBV19	TRBJ2-7	-	TRBD1	TGTGCCAGTAGTATCGGAACCGGGACAGGGGGCGAGCAGTACTTC	CASSIGTGTGGEQYF
TRBV7-8	TRBJ1-5	few	-	TGTGCCAGCAGCTTAGTAGCGGGGGGCTTGGGTCAGCCCCAGCATTTT	CASSLVAGGLGQPQHF
TRBV11-2	TRBJ2-1	-	-	TGTGCCAGCAGCTTGTCGGCTAGCGAGATTGAGCAGTTCTTC	CASSLSASEIEQFF
TRBV28	TRBJ1-3	few	TRBD1	TGTGCCAGCAGTTCTGGACAGGGGGCGGTGTCTGGAAACACCATATATTTT	CASSSGQGAVSGNTIYF
TRBV2	TRBJ2-5	-	TRBD2	TGTGCCAGCAGTCCTACTGGACTAGCGGGAGATGTGACCCAGTACTTC	CASSPTGLAGDVTQYF
TRBV4-1	TRBJ1-6	-	-	TGCGCCAGCAGCCAAGTGATACAGACTAATTCACCCCTCCACTTT	CASSQVIQTNSPLHF
TRBV5-3	TRBJ2-1	-	TRBD2	TGTGCCAGAAGCCCAATACTAGCGGGAGTGACCAATGAGCAGTTCTTC	CARSPILAGVTNEQFF
TRBV4-3	TRBJ1-3	-	TRBD1	TGCGCCAGCAGCCGTCTGACAGGGCCGGGAAACACCATATATTTT	CASSRLTGPGNTIYF
TRBV29-1	TRBJ2-1	-	-	TGCAGCGTTGAATTGCCCCGGAGCGGAGTACCCAATGAGCAGTTCTTC	CSVELPRSGVPNEQFF
TRBV6-1	TRBJ2-7	many	TRBD2	TGTGCCAGCAGTGGAGGGGCGGGAGGACCCTACGAGCAGTACTTC	CASSGGAGGPYEQYF
TRBV14	TRBJ2-1	-	-	TGTGCCAGCAGCCAAGAGTATTTCGGGAATGAGCAGTTCTTC	CASSQEYFGNEQFF
TRBV5-4	TRBJ2-1	-	-	TGTGCCAGCAGCTCTGCCCGGACTCGGGGGAATGAGCAGTTCTTC	CASSSARTRGNEQFF
TRBV11-2	TRBJ2-2	-	TRBD2	TGTGCCAGCAGGCCAGCGGGAGCGGTAGCCACCGGGGAGCTGTTTTTT	CASRPAGAVATGELFF
TRBV29-1	TRBJ2-7	-	TRBD1	TGCAGCGTGGGCAGGGACAGGGTAAACGAGCAGTACTTC	CSVGRDRVNEQYF
TRBV28	TRBJ2-1	-	TRBD2	TGTGCCAGCAGTTACGTGGAGCTAGCGGGCGATGAGCAGTTCTTC	CASSYVELAGDEQFF
TRBV14	TRBJ1-2	-	-	TGTGCCAGCAGCCAAGCAAGTGGGGCAGGAGGGGAATATGGCTACACCTTC	CASSQASGAGGEYGYTF
TRBV11-2	TRBJ1-1	few	-	TGTGCCAGCAGCTTAGGAGGGGCCCTGAACACTGAAGCTTTCTTT	CASSLGGALNTEAFF
TRBV20-1	TRBJ1-2	-	-	TGCAGTGCTACCGGGCCCTACTTC	CSATGPYF
TRBV6-1	TRBJ2-5	many	TRBD2	TGTGCCAGCAGAAGTCGGACTAGCGAAGAGACCCAGTACTTC	CASRSRTSEETQYF
TRBV9	TRBJ2-3	-	TRBD2	TGTGCCAGCGGACCGGGACTAGCTACAGATACGCAGTATTTT	CASGPGLATDTQYF
TRBV7-7	TRBJ2-7	-	TRBD1	TGTGCTAGCAGCCCTCCGACAGGGGCTTACTACGAGCAGTACTTC	CASSPPTGAYYEQYF
TRBV5-4	TRBJ2-7	-	-	TGTGCCAGCAGCTTAGGCAATTCCTACGAGCAGTACTTC	CASSLGNSYEQYF
TRBV21-1	TRBJ2-7	once	-	TGTGCCAGTCCGACTAGCGGGAGTAATTCCTACGAGCAGTACTTC	CASPTSGSNSYEQYF
TRBV28	TRBJ2-7	-	TRBD1	TGTGCCAGCAGTTTCCTCCCAACAGGGGACGAGCAGTACTTC	CASSFLPTGDEQYF
TRBV4-3	TRBJ1-4	-	-	TGCGCCAGCCGGCAGGGTACTGAAAAACTGTTTTTT	CASRQGTEKLFF
TRBV27	TRBJ2-2	-	-	TGTGCCAGCAGTTTATTTAACGGTAACACCGGGGAGCTGTTTTTT	CASSLFNGNTGELFF
TRBV18	TRBJ2-5	-	TRBD2	TGTGCCAGCTCTACCCGGGGGGTACAAGAGACCCAGTACTTC	CASSTRGVQETQYF
TRBV7-8	TRBJ1-5	-	-	TGTGCCAGCAGCCCCCTAGGACAGATTCATCAGCCCCAGCATTTT	CASSPLGQIHQPQHF
TRBV7-2	TRBJ2-7	many	TRBD2	TGTGCCAGCAGCCTCTTAGCGGGAGCCTCCTACGAGCAGTACTTC	CASSLLAGASYEQYF
TRBV28	TRBJ2-7	-	TRBD1	TGTGCCAGCAGGCTACAGGGGCCGTCCCCCTACGAGCAGTACTTC	CASRLQGPSPYEQYF
TRBV5-1	TRBJ2-7	-	-	TGCGCCAGCAGCTTAGGGCTGTTCTACGAGCAGTACTTC	CASSLGLFYEQYF
TRBV2	TRBJ2-2	-	TRBD1	TGTGCCAGCAGCAGACAGGGAATCGGGGAGCTGTTTTTT	CASSRQGIGELFF
TRBV27	TRBJ1-6	-	-	TGTGCCAGCAGCTCATGGGGGGCACTGTGGTCACCCCTCCACTTT	CASSSWGALWSPLHF
TRBV5-4	TRBJ2-5	few	TRBD2	TGTGCCAGCAGCTTGAAGCTAGCGGGGCAAGAGACCCAGTACTTC	CASSLKLAGQETQYF
TRBV6-5	TRBJ2-1	-	-	TGTGCCAGCAGATTCCTGACAGGATCATACAATGAGCAGTTCTTC	CASRFLTGSYNEQFF
TRBV7-6	TRBJ2-7	many	-	TGTGCCAGCAGCTTAGACGACAGGTCAGCCTACGAGCAGTACTTC	CASSLDDRSAYEQYF
TRBV5-8	TRBJ2-1	-	TRBD2	TGTGCCAGCAGCTTGTTCGCTTCCCTAGCGGGAGGAGAAAATGAGCAGTTCTTC	CASSLFASLAGGENEQFF
TRBV2	TRBJ1-2	-	-	TGTGCCAGCTTGGGCCGAAACTATGGCTACACCTTC	CASLGRNYGYTF
TRBV29-1	TRBJ2-7	-	-	TGCAGCGTTGAGGGCGGCACTTCCTACGAGCAGTACTTC	CSVEGGTSYEQYF
TRBV28	TRBJ1-3	-	-	TGTGCCAGCAGGAGAGACGGCTACTCTGGAAACACCATATATTTT	CASRRDGYSGNTIYF
TRBV5-5	TRBJ1-4	-	-	TGTGCCAGCAGCTTCTTGGCGGGGAGGGGTAATGAAAAACTGTTTTTT	CASSFLAGRGNEKLFF